What follows are 9 T cell receptor beta chains derived from one specimen sequenced in a study of OX40 agonist ivuxolimab in advanced cancers. The table came from immunoSEQ multiplex PCR; TCRdb's copy has only in-frame clones and leaves some out. The sample yields some 57,000 clones, almost 90% seen once. The specimen comprised CD4+ or CD8+ T cells sorted from blood, sampled in a trial of the OX40 agonist ivuxolimab. The receptors shown here come from an adult with an advanced solid tumor such as melanoma, head and neck, liver or kidney cancer.

V and J are TRBV4-2 and TRBJ2-2, with 11 bases matching TRBD1. The germline V gene encodes CDR1 LGHNA and CDR2 YNFKEQ. The CDR3 extends over 16 amino acids. V was pared by 3 bases and J by 4 bases, with 4 bases of the junction left unmatched. The CDR3 is CASSQLGTGGTGELFF. The CDR3 bases are TGTGCCAGCAGCCAGTTAGGGACAGGGGGCACCGGGGAGCTGTTTTTT.

The V and J genes are TRBV2 and TRBJ2-2, with 8 bases matching TRBD2. Losses at the gene ends were 3 bases for V and 5 bases for J; bases not matched to a gene: 5. The germline V gene encodes CDR1 SNHLY and CDR2 FYNNEI. This CDR3 is 15 amino acids long. CDR3 nucleotides: TGTGCCAGCAGTGAGGGGGTAGCGGGGACCGGGGAGCTGTTTTTT. Translated, it gives CASSEGVAGTGELFF.

The genes are TRBV5-1 and TRBJ2-3; 7 nucleotides line up with TRBD2. The V gene end was trimmed by 0 bases and the J gene end by 4 bases; junction bases not matched to a gene: 11. This CDR3 region has 17 residues. Germline CDR1 reads SGHRS; CDR2 reads YFSETQ. The CDR3 loop is CASSLGRWEGRADTQYF. For the CDR3, the DNA is TGCGCCAGCAGCTTGGGACGGTGGGAGGGCCGCGCAGATACGCAGTATTTT. Full variable domain (remainder filled in from reference TRBV5-1 and TRBJ2-3): KAGVTQTPRYLIKTRGQQVTLSCSPISGHRSVSWYQQTPGQGLQFLFEYFSETQRNKGNFPGRFSGRQFSNSRSEMNVSTLELGDSALYLCASSLGRWEGRADTQYFGPGTRLTVL.

The rearrangement uses TRBV9 and TRBJ2-1; 8 nucleotides line up with TRBD2. CDR1 is SGDLS, CDR2 YYNGEE, per germline. CDR3 length: 15 amino acids. Losses at the gene ends were 0 bases for V and 7 bases for J; bases not matched to a gene: 6. CDR3 residues: CASSVAGGRSNEQFF. DNA of the CDR3: TGTGCCAGCAGCGTAGCTGGCGGGAGGTCGAATGAGCAGTTCTTC. The full variable domain, with the rest looked up from reference TRBV9 and TRBJ2-1, is DSGVTQTPKHLITATGQRVTLRCSPRSGDLSVYWYQQSLDQGLQFLIQYYNGEERAKGNILERFSAQQFPDLHSELNLSSLELGDSALYFCASSVAGGRSNEQFFGPGTRLTVL.

The CDR3 here is CASSPEWTLDYGYTF. The CDR3 DNA is TGTGCCAGCAGCCCGGAGTGGACCCTTGACTATGGCTACACCTTC. The gene calls are TRBV5-4 and TRBJ1-2; D unclear. V was cut by 4 bases and J by 3 bases, with 16 bases left in between. Germline values: CDR1 SGHNT, CDR2 YYREEE (reference sequence). This CDR3 region has 15 residues.

This chain connects TRBV28 to TRBJ1-3; D might be TRBD1 (5 bases). The germline V gene has CDR1 MDHEN and CDR2 SYDVKM. This CDR3 is built from 14 residues. V was cut by 3 bases and J by 4 bases, with 10 bases left in between. The CDR3 spells CASSFSGAGNTIYF. For the CDR3, the DNA is TGTGCCAGCAGTTTCAGCGGGGCCGGAAACACCATATATTTT.

The CDR3 loop is CASSLGGARETQYF. The CDR3, as DNA: TGTGCCAGCAGCTTGGGAGGGGCGCGTGAGACCCAGTACTTC. V usage is TRBV5-4 and J usage is TRBJ2-5; D is possibly TRBD1 or TRBD2 (5 bases each). V lost 0 bases, J lost 5 bases, and 11 bases lay in between. Per the germline V gene, CDR1 is SGHNT and CDR2 is YYREEE (reference sequence). The CDR3 is 14 amino acids.

This rearrangement joins TRBV15 to TRBJ2-1; 10 positions match TRBD1. After removal of 3 bases from V and 6 bases from J, the junction contained 11 bases not matched to a gene. CDR3 length equals 17 residues. Germline V gene data show CDR1 as LNHNV and CDR2 as YYDKDF (reference sequence). The CDR3 reads CATSRGAWGQGSNEQFF. The CDR3 nucleotides are TGTGCCACCAGCAGGGGCGCCTGGGGACAGGGGTCCAATGAGCAGTTCTTC.

The chain is built from TRBV6-1 and TRBJ1-1; D possibly corresponds to TRBD1 (5 bases). CDR3 length: 15 amino acids. Germline lookup yields CDR1 MNHNS and CDR2 SASEGT. The V end lost 7 bases, the J end lost 5 bases, and 20 bases lay between the germline ends. CDR3 protein: CASITEGARSTEAFF. CDR3 sequence (DNA): TGTGCCAGCATAACGGAAGGGGCCAGGAGTACTGAAGCTTTCTTT.